Here is one T cell receptor beta chain with its context. Participant reports of clinical history set cohort assignment. The data originate from a study of blood T cell repertoires in COVID-19. The trim removed 0 bases at V and 5 bases at J, leaving 9 bases unmatched. Germline V lookup: CDR1 SGHAT, CDR2 FQNNGV. This CDR3 is built from 17 residues. Original processing notes: Reference gene primer amplification gave estimated nucleated cell counts. Sequenced by immunoSEQ multiplex PCR; TCRdb stores in-frame clones only, minus some. That table is the source of V, J and clone size, and D and trimming were worked out from the DNA. The sample consists of 150,000 to 200,000 clones, 70% to 85% of them appearing once.

This clonotype was sampled from a man in his forties or fifties who had recovered from COVID-19. Sequencing was done on a sample of PBMCs or T cells enriched from blood (not recorded which). The chain is built from TRBV11-2 and TRBJ2-5; 10 nucleotides match TRBD2. CDR3: CASSLERASGGVETQYF. The CDR3 DNA follows: TGTGCCAGCAGCTTAGAAAGGGCTAGCGGGGGAGTGGAGACCCAGTACTTC.